These 28 T cell receptor beta chains originate from one sample sequenced in a study of T-cell reconstitution after alpha-beta-depleted transplantation in children. Unique molecular identifiers were built into the TCRbeta library. TCRdb re-called the PCR reads with MiXCR, one entry per CDR3 protein. The sample has hundreds of thousands of distinct CDR3 sequences, around 10% seen once. Sequenced material: PBMCs, taken before TCRalphabeta/CD19-depleted stem cell transplant. Receptors were obtained from a boy in the first two years of life with acute myeloid leukemia, due to receive a stem cell transplant.

There are many counts of this clonotype. The chain uses TRBV6-2 or TRBV6-3 and TRBJ2-7; a possible D gene is TRBD2 (6 bases). The germline V gene has CDR1 MNHEY and CDR2 SVGEGT. The V end lost 2 bases, the J end lost 2 bases, and 7 bases lay between the germline ends. The CDR3 is 13 residues long. CDR3 amino acids: CASSYPGAYEQYF. For the CDR3, the DNA is TGTGCCAGCAGTTACCCGGGGGCCTACGAGCAGTACTTC.

The table lists this clonotype with many counts. The V and J genes are TRBV7-3 and TRBJ2-3; no clear D gene. V dropped 5 bases and J dropped 3 bases, with 9 bases sitting between them. Germline V lookup: CDR1 SGHTA, CDR2 FQGTGA. There are 13 residues in the CDR3. The CDR3, as DNA: TGTGCCAGCAGCATGAGACTGACAGATACGCAGTATTTT. Its protein is CASSMRLTDTQYF.

This clonotype showed up many times. The chain has TRBV11-2 and TRBJ2-2; no firm D call. CDR1 and CDR2 from the germline V gene are SGHAT and FQNNGV. CDR3 length: 11 residues. V gave up 2 bases and J gave up 8 bases, with 3 bases separating them. The chain's CDR3 is CASSLKGELFF. Written as DNA, the CDR3 is TGTGCCAGCAGCTTAAAGGGGGAGCTGTTTTTT.

In this sample, this clonotype turned up many times. V usage is TRBV20-1 and J usage is TRBJ2-1; D gene uncertain. The length of the CDR3 is 14 residues. Germline lookup yields CDR1 DFQATT and CDR2 SNEGSKA (reference sequence). Trimming cost V 0 bases and J 6 bases, with 12 bases left between them. The CDR3 reads CSAREPFRSNEQFF. As DNA, the CDR3 is TGCAGTGCTAGAGAGCCGTTCAGGAGCAATGAGCAGTTCTTC.

This clonotype showed up many times. CDR3 DNA: TGTGCCAGCAGAAGACAGGGCTCCTACAATGAGCAGTTCTTC. It is translated as CASRRQGSYNEQFF. The genes are TRBV5-8 and TRBJ2-1; 7 bases map to TRBD1. The trim removed 5 bases at V and 0 bases at J, leaving 2 bases unmatched. Germline loops: CDR1 SGHTS, CDR2 YDEGEE. This CDR3 is built from 14 residues.

The chain links TRBV7-9 to TRBJ1-1, with TRBD1 matching over 9 bases. V lost 5 bases to trimming and J lost 4 bases; unmatched junction nucleotides: 8. The germline V gene has CDR1 SEHNR and CDR2 FQNEAQ (reference sequence). This CDR3 has 15 residues. The CDR3 DNA sequence: TGTGCCAGCAGCCCCCATGGGACAGGGAGCACTGAAGCTTTCTTT. Residues: CASSPHGTGSTEAFF. Drawing the rest from reference TRBV7-9 and TRBJ1-1, the complete variable domain is DTGVSQNPRHKITKRGQNVTFRCDPISEHNRLYWYRQTLGQGPEFLTYFQNEAQLEKSRLLSDRFSAERPKGSFSTLEIQRTEQGDSAMYLCASSPHGTGSTEAFFGQGTRLTVV.

This sequence joins TRBV2 and TRBJ1-5; 7 bases fit TRBD1. Germline V gene sequence: CDR1 SNHLY, CDR2 FYNNEI. The J segment lost 1 base and the V segment lost 6 bases, leaving 9 bases of the junction unmatched. There are 16 residues in the CDR3. The CDR3 sequence is CASSETTGRSNQPQHF. DNA for the CDR3: TGTGCCAGCAGCGAAACGACAGGGCGGAGCAATCAGCCCCAGCATTTT.

The chain uses TRBV6-2 or TRBV6-3 and TRBJ2-4; possible D gene TRBD2, 7 bases. In germline, CDR1 is MNHEY, CDR2 SVGEGT. The CDR3 extends over 16 amino acids. Deletions cut 6 bases from V and 2 bases from J, with 17 bases between. The DNA of the CDR3 is TGTGCCAGCAGCAGAGGGGGGGGCCGTTCCAAAAACATTCAGTACTTC. It codes for CASSRGGGRSKNIQYF.

This clonotype was recorded many times. The rearrangement links TRBV12-3 or TRBV12-4 to TRBJ1-6; 9 bases match TRBD1. Trimming took 3 bases from V and 4 from J; bases not matched to a gene: 7. This CDR3 is built from 17 residues. The CDR3 bases are TGTGCCAGCAGTTTCGGGACAGGGCCGGCTTATAATTCACCCCTCCACTTT. Its translation: CASSFGTGPAYNSPLHF.

This chain's CDR3 is CAWSVLRAYGYTF. For the CDR3, the DNA is TGTGCCTGGAGTGTATTAAGGGCATATGGCTACACCTTC. The genes are TRBV30 and TRBJ1-2; D is uncertain. V lost 0 bases and J 5 bases, leaving 10 bases between the germline ends. The germline V gene encodes CDR1 GTSNPN and CDR2 SVGIG (reference sequence). This CDR3 has 13 amino acids.

This clonotype has a count of ten or more. The chain couples TRBV10-3 to TRBJ2-1; tentatively, D is TRBD2 (5 bases). CDR1 is ENHRY, CDR2 SYGVKD, per germline. Between the trimmed V and J ends, which lost 0 bases and 4 bases, there was a span of 10 bases. This CDR3 spans 15 amino acids. The CDR3 loop reads CAISESGEGYNEQFF. The CDR3 DNA follows: TGTGCCATCAGTGAGTCGGGAGAAGGTTACAATGAGCAGTTCTTC.

With respect to this clonotype: Possible read error: a much larger clone is one base away. The rearrangement uses TRBV24-1 and TRBJ2-3, with TRBD1 matching 11 bases. The CDR3 length is 17 residues. The germline V gene encodes CDR1 KGHDR and CDR2 SFDVKD. For the CDR3, the DNA is TGTGCCACCAGTGATCCCCTTTGGACAGGGGGCACAGATCCGCAGTATTTT. Translated, it gives CATSDPLWTGGTDPQYF.

The table lists this clonotype with a few counts. The chain recombines TRBV3-1 with TRBJ1-1, with D maybe TRBD1 (6 bases). Germline-derived CDR1 and CDR2 are LGHDT and YNNKEL (reference sequence). V lost 4 bases and J 0 bases, leaving 12 bases between the germline ends. CDR3 length: 15 amino acids. The CDR3, as DNA: TGTGCCAGCAGCCGTACGGGACAATTGAACACTGAAGCTTTCTTT. Translation gives CASSRTGQLNTEAFF.

This clonotype appeared many times. One end of the junction varies from germline; a read error may be responsible. V is TRBV12-3 or TRBV12-4 and J is TRBJ2-1, with 7 nucleotides matching TRBD2. The CDR3 consists of 17 residues. The CDR3 loop reads CASSPSPPSGSYNEQLF. The CDR3 nucleotides read TGTGCCAGCAGCCCATCCCCCCCTAGCGGTTCCTACAATGAGCAGCTCTTC.

In its sample, this clonotype was seen many times. This chain links TRBV28 with TRBJ1-2, with D unclear. The CDR3 loop spans 12 amino acids. Looked up from germline, CDR1 is MDHEN and CDR2 is SYDVKM. V was cut by 1 base and J by 4 bases, with 4 bases left in between. For the CDR3, the DNA is TGTGCCAGCAGTTTATCCATCTATGGCTACACCTTC. It codes for CASSLSIYGYTF.

The gene calls are TRBV23-1 and TRBJ2-2; D is uncertain. TRBV23-1 is given ORF status, its function remaining uncertain. Trimming took off 2 bases at V and 0 bases at J, with 4 bases between the two ends. This CDR3 contains 14 residues. The DNA for the CDR3 is TGCGCCAGCAGTCAAGGCCCGAACACCGGGGAGCTGTTTTTT. Amino acids: CASSQGPNTGELFF.

This clonotype was seen a few times. The V call is TRBV28, the J call TRBJ1-1, with 11 bases matching TRBD1. The V gene's germline CDR1 is MDHEN and CDR2 SYDVKM. V lost 4 bases to trimming and J lost 3 bases; unmatched junction nucleotides: 10. The CDR3 runs 17 residues. The CDR3 DNA sequence: TGTGCCAGCAGTTCCATTGGACAGGGGGCGAGGTACACTGAAGCTTTCTTT. It encodes CASSSIGQGARYTEAFF. Together with reference TRBV28 and TRBJ1-1, the CDR3 gives the full variable domain: DVKVTQSSRYLVKRTGEKVFLECVQDMDHENMFWYRQDPGLGLRLIYFSYDVKMKEKGDIPEGYSVSREKKERFSLILESASTNQTSMYLCASSSIGQGARYTEAFFGQGTRLTVV.

The chain combines TRBV12-3 or TRBV12-4 with TRBJ2-7, with D perhaps TRBD2 (6 bases). V dropped 5 bases and J dropped 3 bases, with 14 bases sitting between them. The CDR3 is 14 amino acids. The CDR3 DNA reads as TGTGCCAGCAGTCCCCGGCGGGACCGCTACGAGCAGTACTTC. Its protein product is CASSPRRDRYEQYF.

This clonotype was seen ten or more times. The chain combines TRBV12-3 or TRBV12-4 with TRBJ2-6; the match to TRBD2 covers 10 bases. The CDR3 runs 17 residues. Losses at the gene ends were 6 bases for V and 0 bases for J; bases not matched to a gene: 5. The CDR3 DNA sequence: TGTGCCAGCAGGGTCAGCGGGAGGGCCTCTGGGGCCAACGTCCTGACTTTC. Its protein is CASRVSGRASGANVLTF.

This clonotype was recorded many times. The chain combines TRBV5-1 with TRBJ2-5; the D is unclear. CDR3 length: 13 amino acids. Trimming cost V 0 bases and J 2 bases, with 5 bases left between them. In germline, CDR1 is SGHRS, CDR2 YFSETQ. CDR3 residues: CASSLAPQETQYF. In nucleotides, the CDR3 is TGCGCCAGCAGCTTGGCGCCTCAAGAGACCCAGTACTTC. Full variable domain (rest looked up from reference TRBV5-1 and TRBJ2-5): KAGVTQTPRYLIKTRGQQVTLSCSPISGHRSVSWYQQTPGQGLQFLFEYFSETQRNKGNFPGRFSGRQFSNSRSEMNVSTLELGDSALYLCASSLAPQETQYFGPGTRLLVL.

The genes are TRBV3-1 and TRBJ2-7; 8 nucleotides align to TRBD2. Per the germline V gene, CDR1 is LGHDT and CDR2 is YNNKEL (reference sequence). V lost 4 bases to trimming and J lost 3 bases; unmatched junction nucleotides: 8. The CDR3 runs 15 residues. In nucleotides, the CDR3 is TGTGCCAGCAGCCTAAACCCGGGGGGGCACTACGAGCAGTACTTC. It yields the protein CASSLNPGGHYEQYF.

This clonotype was seen ten or more times. The chain joins TRBV10-3 to TRBJ1-5; D is unresolved. Germline lookup yields CDR1 ENHRY and CDR2 SYGVKD. V was trimmed by 6 bases and J by 8 bases, leaving 8 bases between them. The CDR3 totals 11 residues. The CDR3 DNA reads as TGTGCCATCAGGGGGAAGGAGCCCCAGCATTTT. It translates to CAIRGKEPQHF.

This clonotype was detected a few times. The chain recombines TRBV12-3 or TRBV12-4 with TRBJ1-2; no firm D call. The CDR3 covers 15 residues. With 5 bases removed from V and 4 bases from J, the gap between germline ends came to 17 bases. Here the CDR3 DNA reads TGTGCCAGCAGTACGCACGCGCGGAGCGGCTATGGCTACACCTTC. Residues: CASSTHARSGYGYTF.

This clonotype showed up just a few times. The V and J genes are TRBV5-8 and TRBJ1-3, with D unclear. Germline assignment: CDR1 SGHTS and CDR2 YDEGEE. Trimming cost V 4 bases and J 6 bases, with 11 bases left between them. CDR3 length: 13 residues. DNA for the CDR3: TGTGCCAGCAGCGCGGGCCAGCAAAACACCATATATTTT. It encodes CASSAGQQNTIYF.

Worth noting for this clonotype: This could be a read error, since a much larger clone is one nucleotide away. CDR3 DNA sequence: TGCAGTGCTAGGGACAGGGGTTTTTCTCTCCACTTT. This encodes CSARDRGFSLHF. This rearrangement joins TRBV20-1 to TRBJ1-6; 9 bases line up with TRBD1. Trimming took 3 bases from V and 16 from J; bases not matched to a gene: 7. Germline lookup yields CDR1 DFQATT and CDR2 SNEGSKA (reference sequence). This CDR3 comprises 12 residues.

This clonotype appeared many times. V is TRBV27 and J is TRBJ2-3, with no clear D. This CDR3 has 15 residues. Trimming removed 5 bases at V and 0 bases at J, with 12 bases between. The germline V gene encodes CDR1 MNHEY and CDR2 SMNVEV (reference sequence). For the CDR3, the DNA is TGTGCCAGCAGTGAAGTAACCCTTAGCACAGATACGCAGTATTTT. Translating it yields CASSEVTLSTDTQYF.

This clonotype has at least ten counts. V usage is TRBV4-1 and J usage is TRBJ2-4; D may be TRBD2 (6 bases). The ends were cut back, 1 base at V and 3 bases at J, with 13 bases in the middle. The CDR3 runs to 16 residues. The V gene's germline CDR1 is MGHRA and CDR2 YSYEKL. In nucleotides, the CDR3 is TGCGCCAGCAGCCAAGGGGGCGGGACTGACAAAAACATTCAGTACTTC. Protein: CASSQGGGTDKNIQYF.

In its sample, this clonotype was seen many times. This chain uses TRBV12-3 or TRBV12-4 with TRBJ2-7; no clear D gene. This CDR3 is 12 amino acids long. V was shortened by 3 bases and J by 5 bases, with 8 bases between the two germline ends. The CDR3 protein is CASSFEHHEQYF. CDR3 in DNA: TGTGCCAGCAGTTTTGAGCATCACGAGCAGTACTTC.